Below are 25 T cell receptor beta chains sequenced from a single sample in a study of blood T cell repertoires in COVID-19 (dated by TCRdb to 2020 to 2021). The library was made by the immunoSEQ multiplex PCR assay. TCRdb limited this immuneACCESS table to in-frame rearrangements with V and J called. A share of clones is missing; checked studies link under half to unresolved V genes, and the rest is unexplained. This sample has approximately 200,000 clones in its table, and about 85% of those were observed once. Over 15% of the sample is held by the ten biggest clonotypes. The sequenced sample was PBMCs or T cells enriched from blood (not recorded which). The source is a man in his forties who had recovered from COVID-19.

In this sample, this clone turned up once. This chain connects TRBV4-1 to TRBJ2-3, with a possible D match to TRBD1 (6 bases). With 0 bases removed from V and 3 bases from J, the gap between germline ends came to 7 bases. The CDR3 contains 14 residues. Germline CDR1 MGHRA, CDR2 YSYEKL. Here the CDR3 reads CASSQEQGTDTQYF. The CDR3 DNA follows: TGCGCCAGCAGCCAAGAACAGGGTACAGATACGCAGTATTTT.

The chain employs TRBV5-4 and TRBJ2-5; a possible D gene is TRBD1 (6 bases). This CDR3 has 12 residues. Germline V gene lookup returns CDR1 SGHNT and CDR2 YYREEE (reference sequence). V lost 9 bases and J lost 0, with 9 bases in between. In DNA form, the CDR3 reads TGTGCCATAGGACAGAACCAAGAGACCCAGTACTTC. This codes for CAIGQNQETQYF. The whole variable domain, remainder taken from reference TRBV5-4 and TRBJ2-5, is ETGVTQSPTHLIKTRGQQVTLRCSSQSGHNTVSWYQQALGQGPQFIFQYYREEENGRGNFPPRFSGLQFPNYSSELNVNALELDDSALYLCAIGQNQETQYFGPGTRLLVL.

This chain links TRBV6-5 with TRBJ2-7; 7 nucleotides line up with TRBD2. J lost 2 bases, V lost 2 bases, and 9 bases had no gene match. The CDR3 totals 16 residues. Germline CDR1 reads MNHEY; CDR2 reads SVGAGI. The CDR3 protein is CASSYAGGRATYEQYF. The CDR3 bases are TGTGCCAGCAGTTACGCCGGCGGGAGAGCCACCTACGAGCAGTACTTC.

The chain recombines TRBV7-9 with TRBJ1-2, with D uncertain. Trimming took 0 bases from V and 7 from J, leaving 9 bases between them. Germline V lookup: CDR1 SEHNR, CDR2 FQNEAQ (reference sequence). The CDR3 is made up of 13 amino acids. The CDR3 is CASSLAGFSGYTF. In DNA, the CDR3 is TGTGCCAGCAGCTTAGCCGGGTTCTCTGGCTACACCTTC.

This sequence joins TRBV4-1 and TRBJ2-1, with 8 nucleotides matching TRBD2. Per the germline V gene, CDR1 is MGHRA and CDR2 is YSYEKL. The V and J ends lost 1 base and 6 bases, in that order; junction bases with no gene match: 8. The length of the CDR3 is 16 residues. The CDR3 spells CASSQGGTRASNEQFF. The DNA of the CDR3 is TGCGCCAGCAGCCAAGGTGGGACTAGAGCTTCCAATGAGCAGTTCTTC.

This chain links TRBV5-6 with TRBJ2-6, with D perhaps matching TRBD1 (6 bases). This CDR3 contains 15 residues. With 2 bases removed from V and 3 bases from J, the gap between germline ends came to 9 bases. Germline lookup yields CDR1 SGHDT and CDR2 YYEEEE. CDR3 amino acids: CASSLQGVGANVLTF. In DNA, the CDR3 is TGTGCCAGCAGCTTACAGGGAGTTGGGGCCAACGTCCTGACTTTC.

The sample holds one count of this clone. The chain has TRBV29-1 and TRBJ2-5; 13 bases line up with TRBD2. V lost 4 bases, J lost 5 bases, and 7 bases stayed unmatched. Germline CDR1 reads SQVTM; CDR2 reads ANQGSEA. There are 15 residues in the CDR3. Written as DNA, the CDR3 is TGCAGCGTTGGAAATAGGACTAGCGGGAGCGAGACCCAGTACTTC. Its protein product is CSVGNRTSGSETQYF. The full variable domain, completed using reference TRBV29-1 and TRBJ2-5, is SAVISQKPSRDICQRGTSLTIQCQVDSQVTMMFWYRQQPGQSLTLIATANQGSEATYESGFVIDKFPISRPNLTFSTLTVSNMSPEDSSIYLCSVGNRTSGSETQYFGPGTRLLVL.

The gene calls are TRBV11-2 and TRBJ2-1; maybe TRBD2 (5 bases). The CDR3 runs to 18 residues. Deletions cut 1 base from V and 0 bases from J, with 16 bases between. From germline, CDR1 is SGHAT and CDR2 FQNNGV. The CDR3 protein is CASSLGEGSRSSYNEQFF. CDR3 coding DNA: TGTGCCAGCAGCTTAGGAGAGGGAAGCAGGAGCTCCTACAATGAGCAGTTCTTC.

J is TRBJ1-3 and V is TRBV7-8; D gene unclear. Trimming shortened V by 6 bases and J by 2 bases, and 11 bases separated the two germline ends. Germline V lookup: CDR1 SGHVS, CDR2 FQNEAQ. The CDR3 sequence is 14 residues long. The chain's CDR3 is CASRGWGAGNTIYF. DNA of the CDR3: TGTGCCAGCAGGGGGTGGGGAGCTGGAAACACCATATATTTT.

The rearrangement uses TRBV5-1 and TRBJ1-1; no firm D call. Germline assignment: CDR1 SGHRS and CDR2 YFSETQ. Trimming cost V 1 base and J 4 bases, with 14 bases left between them. The CDR3 contains 15 residues. CDR3 nucleotide sequence: TGCGCCAGCAGCTTGAGACCGACTGCGGCCACTGAAGCTTTCTTT. Amino acid sequence: CASSLRPTAATEAFF.

V and J are TRBV21-1 and TRBJ2-7; the table's D gene call, TRBD2, was not cross checked with the DNA. TRBV21-1 is an annotated pseudogene. The length of the CDR3 is 11 residues. CDR3 DNA sequence: TGTGCCAGGCAAAGAATCGGCGAGCAGTACTTC. The encoded protein is CARQRIGEQYF.

The CDR3, as DNA: TGTGCCAGCTCACCTAGGGGCCGGACCTACGAGCAGTACTTC. Translating it yields CASSPRGRTYEQYF. The chain recombines TRBV18 with TRBJ2-7; possible D gene TRBD1, 5 bases. V lost 3 bases, J lost 2 bases, and 11 bases lay in between. CDR1 and CDR2 from the germline V gene are KGHSH and LQKENI. This CDR3 is 14 amino acids long.

The gene calls are TRBV3-1 (or the pseudogene TRBV3-2) and TRBJ1-1; 8 nucleotides line up with TRBD1. Germline assignment: CDR1 LGHDT and CDR2 YNNKEL (reference sequence). J gave up 11 bases and V 6 bases, and 11 bases lay outside the gene matches. This CDR3 is built from 13 residues. Here the CDR3 reads CASSPAGGMSAFF. In nucleotides, the CDR3 is TGTGCCAGCAGTCCGGCAGGGGGCATGTCGGCTTTCTTT.

The chain recombines TRBV24-1 with TRBJ1-2; 9 bases agree with TRBD1. The germline V gene has CDR1 KGHDR and CDR2 SFDVKD. This CDR3 comprises 15 residues. Trimming cost V 2 bases and J 4 bases; bases outside gene matches: 4. The chain's CDR3 is CATSDSGTGIYGYTF. The CDR3 bases are TGTGCCACCAGTGATTCCGGGACAGGGATCTATGGCTACACCTTC.

The J gene is TRBJ1-6, the V gene TRBV7-2; 9 nucleotides align to TRBD1. CDR3 size: 16 residues. Losses at the gene ends were 0 bases for V and 12 bases for J; bases not matched to a gene: 9. Per germline, CDR1 SGHTA and CDR2 FQGNSA. The CDR3 is CASSLAPGQGSLPLHF. In DNA form, the CDR3 reads TGTGCCAGCAGCTTAGCTCCGGGACAGGGATCCTTACCCCTCCACTTT.

The chain couples TRBV7-2 to TRBJ2-7, with D perhaps matching TRBD1 (5 bases). The germline V gene encodes CDR1 SGHTA and CDR2 FQGNSA. The CDR3 is 17 amino acids. V was shortened by 5 bases and J by 6 bases, with 26 bases between the two germline ends. CDR3 bases: TGTGCCAGCAGCCATAACACAGGCGGCAGAGGCAACTCCGAGCAGTACTTC. This translates into CASSHNTGGRGNSEQYF.

The rearrangement joins TRBV19 to TRBJ1-3; 9 bases fit TRBD1. Germline loops: CDR1 LNHDA, CDR2 SQIVND (reference sequence). After removal of 2 bases from V and 2 bases from J, the junction contained 7 bases not matched to a gene. CDR3 length: 17 amino acids. CDR3 in DNA: TGTGCCAGTAGTATAACTCCGGGACAGGGCCCTGGAAACACCATATATTTT. The encoded protein is CASSITPGQGPGNTIYF.

The CDR3 region has the DNA TGTGCCAGCAGCGTAGCGGGAGGGCCGCAATACGAGCAGTACTTC. Translated, it gives CASSVAGGPQYEQYF. The genes are TRBV9 and TRBJ2-7; 8 bases are a match to TRBD2. Germline trimming cut 0 bases from V and 4 bases from J; bases unmatched to any gene: 6. CDR3 length: 15 amino acids. Germline V CDR1 and CDR2: SGDLS, YYNGEE.

This chain uses TRBV3-1 (or the pseudogene TRBV3-2) with TRBJ1-4; TRBD1 agrees at 7 bases. The V gene's germline CDR1 is LGHDT and CDR2 YNNKEL (reference sequence). Trimming removed 1 base from V and 7 bases from J; junction bases left unmatched: 15. This CDR3 has 18 amino acids. The DNA of the CDR3 is TGTGCCAGCAGCCAAGCCTCAGGGGGTCGAGTCCAGGGTGAAAAACTGTTTTTT. Residues: CASSQASGGRVQGEKLFF.

The chain carries TRBV29-1 and TRBJ1-2; TRBD1 matches 9 bases. Trimming cost V 4 bases and J 0 bases; bases outside gene matches: 3. Per the germline V gene, CDR1 is SQVTM and CDR2 is ANQGSEA. This CDR3 spans 14 amino acids. In DNA, the CDR3 is TGCAGCGTTGGGGGACAGGGCGCTAACTATGGCTACACCTTC. Amino acid sequence: CSVGGQGANYGYTF.

This clone was seen only a few times. This chain joins TRBV4-2 and TRBJ2-3, with TRBD2 matching over 8 bases. V dropped 1 base and J dropped 4; count of bases not matched to a gene: 4. The CDR3 has 15 amino acids. Germline values: CDR1 LGHNA, CDR2 YNFKEQ. Here the CDR3 reads CASSQGQRESDTQYF. CDR3 DNA sequence: TGTGCCAGCAGCCAAGGTCAGCGGGAGTCAGATACGCAGTATTTT.

The chain links TRBV3-1 (or the pseudogene TRBV3-2) to TRBJ2-7; 9 nucleotides align to TRBD2. The CDR3 extends over 15 amino acids. Losses at the gene ends were 6 bases for V and 2 bases for J; bases not matched to a gene: 8. Looked up from germline, CDR1 is LGHDT and CDR2 is YNNKEL (reference sequence). CDR3: CASRPTLAGPYEQYF. The CDR3 DNA sequence: TGTGCCAGCAGGCCGACCCTAGCGGGACCCTACGAGCAGTACTTC.

This sequence joins TRBV28 and TRBJ1-4, with D perhaps TRBD1 (6 bases). The germline V gene has CDR1 MDHEN and CDR2 SYDVKM. The V end was cut by 6 bases, the J end by 7 bases, with 15 bases between. CDR3 length: 14 residues. The CDR3, as DNA: TGTGCCAGCAGGGCCAGGGGTGTAAGTGAAAAACTGTTTTTT. It specifies CASRARGVSEKLFF.

The J gene is TRBJ2-1, the V gene TRBV5-1; TRBD2 matches 12 bases. CDR1 is SGHRS and CDR2 is YFSETQ in the germline V gene. The CDR3 totals 16 residues. The ends lost 7 bases at V and 6 bases at J; junction bases unmatched: 11. In DNA, the CDR3 is TGCGCCAGCCGACTTCTAGCGGGAGGGCCCTCCAATGAGCAGTTCTTC. Translation gives CASRLLAGGPSNEQFF.

This chain joins TRBV30 and TRBJ2-5; 7 bases agree with TRBD2. V shed 6 bases, J shed 4 bases, and the junction held 11 bases outside the gene matches. This CDR3 comprises 14 residues. CDR1 is GTSNPN, CDR2 SVGIG, per germline (reference sequence). DNA of the CDR3: TGTGCCTGCAGACTACGGCTAGCGGTAGAGACCCAGTACTTC. Translating gives CACRLRLAVETQYF.